This TCR beta chain was sequenced for a study of T-cell memory formation after mild COVID-19. For the study at large: Largely donor-specific TCR clusters were found.

Study results and limitations: The finding that pre-infection memory included some responding clones suggested that cross-reactive memory joined.

For this clonotype: The target antigen is unknown.

Constant-segment primers were used for 5'RACE, and the resulting TCR alpha and TCR beta cDNA libraries carried sample barcodes and UMIs. Each CDR3 protein gets one entry after TCRdb re-called the 5' RACE reads with MiXCR. Among over 500,000 distinct CDR3 sequences listed, 15% to 20% were seen once. The CDR3 runs to 15 residues. V dropped 4 bases and J dropped 6 bases, with 19 bases sitting between them. From germline, CDR1 is SGHRS and CDR2 YFSETQ. The chain carries TRBV5-1 and TRBJ1-2; maybe TRBD1 (6 bases). Input material: PBMCs or a T cell subset sorted from them (not recorded which). The clonotype originates from an adult woman who had mild COVID-19 (a few samples of this study predate the infection). Cell type and time point are not known. This CDR3 is CASSQAGVGLDGYTF. For the CDR3, the DNA is TGCGCCAGCAGCCAAGCAGGGGTCGGGCTTGATGGCTACACCTTC.